One and the same sample provided the 22 T cell receptor beta chains below, sequenced in a study of Tregs in tolerant kidney transplant recipients. Assay: immunoSEQ multiplex PCR; the TCRdb copy retains only in-frame clones and omits some. The sample table includes 50,000 to 65,000 clones. Here the sequenced sample was CD4+ T cells from blood, taken before the transplant. All receptors come from a human donor who received a combined kidney and bone marrow transplant.

With regard to this clone: The read halts 3 residues ahead of the CDR3 end, with the missing end drawn from the germline J gene. The chain couples TRBV2 to TRBJ1-1; a weak D match, TRBD1 (5 bases). V lost 3 bases and J 1 base, leaving 6 bases between the germline ends. CDR1 and CDR2 (germline): SNHLY, FYNNEI. The CDR3 loop spans 13 amino acids. CDR3 in amino acids: CASSDRENTEAFF. Partial CDR3 DNA: TGTGCCAGCAGTGACAGGGAGAACACTGAA.

Concerning this clone itself: The read terminates 3 residues before the CDR3 end, so the remaining end is supplied by the germline J gene. J is TRBJ2-3 and V is TRBV19; the D gene is possibly TRBD2 (6 bases). Germline assignment: CDR1 LNHDA and CDR2 SQIVND (reference sequence). Between the trimmed V and J ends, which lost 5 bases and 3 bases, there was a span of 15 bases. The CDR3 has 15 amino acids. The DNA read from the CDR3 is TGTGCCAGTAGTGCCCTGGAGGGGTGGACAGATACG. This codes for CASSALEGWTDT. The CDR3 reads in full as CASSALEGWTDTQYF.

Remarks on this clone: The missing CDR3 end, 3 residues past where the read stops, is filled in from the germline J gene. V and J are TRBV7-8 and TRBJ2-7; TRBD1 matches at 11 bases. The germline V gene has CDR1 SGHVS and CDR2 FQNEAQ. CDR3 length equals 15 residues. With 2 bases clipped from V and 4 bases from J, the junction kept 4 bases outside the gene matches. CDR3 DNA (partial): TGTGCCAGCAGCTTATCGGGACAGGGGGTTTACGAG. Its protein product is CASSLSGQGVYE. The whole CDR3 protein is CASSLSGQGVYEQYF.

Concerning this clone: The CDR3 extends 3 residues past the end of the read, so its final part is completed from the germline J gene. This chain joins TRBV19 and TRBJ1-2, with a possible D match to TRBD1 (5 bases). The CDR3 is made up of 14 amino acids. From germline, CDR1 is LNHDA and CDR2 SQIVND (reference sequence). The V end was cut by 7 bases, the J end by 6 bases, with 18 bases between. The CDR3 is CASTSRGRENGYTF. The sequenced CDR3 bases are TGTGCCAGTACCTCAAGGGGCAGGGAAAATGGC.

The CDR3 protein is CASSLDPNNQPQHF. CDR3 DNA, as far as it was read: TGTGCCAGCAGCTTGGACCCTAACAATCAGCCC. The chain recombines TRBV5-4 with TRBJ1-5; no reliable D call. The read halts 3 residues ahead of the CDR3 end, with the missing end drawn from the germline J gene. Trimming removed 0 bases from V and 3 bases from J, with 7 bases in between. The CDR3 totals 14 residues. Germline CDR1 SGHNT, CDR2 YYREEE (reference sequence).

Notes on this clone: The CDR3 end lies 3 residues beyond the end of the read and is filled in from the germline J gene. The chain uses TRBV2 and TRBJ2-1; D might be TRBD1 or TRBD2, each matching 5 bases. The CDR3 consists of 16 residues. Trimming pared 5 bases from V and 8 bases from J, leaving 22 bases between. Germline CDR1 reads SNHLY; CDR2 reads FYNNEI. The CDR3 is CASSQRQPSGGDEQFF. The sequenced CDR3 bases are TGTGCCAGCAGTCAACGACAGCCCTCTGGAGGAGATGAG. Drawing the rest from reference TRBV2 and TRBJ2-1, the complete variable domain is EPEVTQTPSHQVTQMGQEVILRCVPISNHLYFYWYRQILGQKVEFLVSFYNNEISEKSEIFDDQFSVERPDGSNFTLKIRSTKLEDSAMYFCASSQRQPSGGDEQFFGPGTRLTVL.

The CDR3 DNA, read in part, is TGTGCCTGGAGTTCCGGGACAGTCACAGATACG. Amino acids: CAWSSGTVTDT. From start to end, the CDR3 is CAWSSGTVTDTQYF. The chain joins TRBV30 to TRBJ2-3, with 7 bases lining up with TRBD1. The read terminates 3 residues before the CDR3 end, so the remaining end is supplied by the germline J gene. Germline lookup yields CDR1 GTSNPN and CDR2 SVGIG (reference sequence). V shed 2 bases and J 2 bases; nucleotides not matched to a gene: 4. CDR3 length: 14 residues. Together with reference TRBV30 and TRBJ2-3, the CDR3 gives the full variable domain: SQTIHQWPATLVQPVGSPLSLECTVEGTSNPNLYWYRQAAGRGLQLLFYSVGIGQISSEVPQNLSASRPQDRQFILSSKKLLLSDSGFYLCAWSSGTVTDTQYFGPGTRLTVL.

In the case of this clone: The read ends 3 residues shy of where the CDR3 ends; the end is completed using the germline J gene. This chain connects TRBV18 to TRBJ2-2; no clear D gene. CDR1 KGHSH and CDR2 LQKENI come from the germline V gene. This CDR3 has 16 residues. The V end lost 1 base, the J end lost 5 bases, and 14 bases lay between the germline ends. CDR3 bases read: TGTGCCAGCTCACCACGTCTCACCTTCGGGACCGGGGAG. Protein: CASSPRLTFGTGE. The CDR3 in its entirety is CASSPRLTFGTGELFF.

On this clone itself: The sequence runs out 3 residues before the end of the CDR3; the remainder is reconstructed from the germline J gene. This chain uses TRBV7-9 with TRBJ1-6, with a tentative D call TRBD1 (6 bases). CDR3 length: 15 residues. CDR1 and CDR2 from the germline V gene are SEHNR and FQNEAQ (reference sequence). Trimming took 5 bases from V and 7 from J, leaving 15 bases between them. The chain's CDR3 is CASSLGGEGNSPLHF. The DNA read from the CDR3 is TGTGCCAGCAGCCTAGGGGGGGAGGGAAATTCACCC.

Note on this clone: The read terminates 3 residues before the CDR3 end, so the remaining end is supplied by the germline J gene. The genes are TRBV5-6 and TRBJ2-7, with no clear D. CDR3 length: 14 residues. Per the germline V gene, CDR1 is SGHDT and CDR2 is YYEEEE. The V and J ends lost 4 bases and 2 bases respectively, with 13 bases between them. The sequenced CDR3 bases are TGTGCCAGCAGCCGACTCGATGGTGCCTACGAG. It translates to CASSRLDGAYE. The CDR3 reads in full as CASSRLDGAYEQYF.

A word on this clone: The read halts 3 residues ahead of the CDR3 end, with the missing end drawn from the germline J gene. The V and J genes are TRBV19 and TRBJ2-7; the match to TRBD2 covers 13 bases. The CDR3 is made up of 16 amino acids. V lost 1 base, J lost 5 bases, and 5 bases stayed unmatched. Looked up from germline, CDR1 is LNHDA and CDR2 is SQIVND (reference sequence). The sequenced CDR3 bases are TGTGCCAGTAGTATAGGACGGACTAGCGGGAGTAACGAG. It translates to CASSIGRTSGSNE. The whole CDR3 protein is CASSIGRTSGSNEQYF. The full variable domain, its missing parts supplied by reference TRBV19 and TRBJ2-7, is DGGITQSPKYLFRKEGQNVTLSCEQNLNHDAMYWYRQDPGQGLRLIYYSQIVNDFQKGDIAEGYSVSREKKESFPLTVTSAQKNPTAFYLCASSIGRTSGSNEQYFGPGTRLTVT.

On this clone itself: The CDR3 end is not reached by the read, which stops 3 residues before it; the germline J gene fills it in. V and J are TRBV5-6 and TRBJ1-2; TRBD1 is a possible D gene (5 bases). Per germline, CDR1 SGHDT and CDR2 YYEEEE. The CDR3 consists of 13 residues. The V gene lost 0 bases and the J gene lost 2 bases, with 5 bases spanning the gap. The CDR3 bases that were read are TGTGCCAGCAGCTTGGCAGGGAACTATGGC. Translating gives CASSLAGNYG. The whole CDR3 region reads CASSLAGNYGYTF.

On this clone itself: The sequenced fragment ends 3 residues before the CDR3 boundary, so the rest is inferred from the germline J gene. The chain couples TRBV29-1 to TRBJ2-7, with D possibly matching TRBD1 (6 bases). Germline V gives CDR1 SQVTM, CDR2 ANQGSEA. V lost 7 bases, J lost 4 bases, and 14 bases lay in between. The CDR3 sequence is 12 residues long. The CDR3 DNA, read in part, is TGCAGCGCCGGGACAACAGTTTACGAG. Its protein product is CSAGTTVYE. The CDR3 as a whole reads CSAGTTVYEQYF.

In regard to this clone: The read gets to within 3 residues of the CDR3 end, and the germline J gene fills in the rest. This chain connects TRBV18 to TRBJ2-5, with D possibly being TRBD2 (5 bases). Trimming shortened V by 6 bases and J by 2 bases, and 13 bases separated the two germline ends. CDR3 length: 14 residues. Germline V gene sequence: CDR1 KGHSH, CDR2 LQKENI. CDR3 sequence reads: CASSPGGRQETQYF. The CDR3 bases that were read are TGTGCCAGCTCGCCTGGCGGGCGTCAAGAGACC.

Comments on this clone: The read ends 3 residues before the CDR3 terminus; that terminus is restored from the germline J gene. The chain uses TRBV19 and TRBJ2-1; TRBD2 matches 11 bases. Germline V lookup: CDR1 LNHDA, CDR2 SQIVND (reference sequence). After removal of 2 bases from V and 6 bases from J, the junction contained 18 bases not matched to a gene. The CDR3 totals 20 residues. The sequenced CDR3 bases are TGTGCCAGTAGTATAAACAGGACTAGCGGGCGAGGGTCTAGGAGCAATGAG. Residues: CASSINRTSGRGSRSNE. The whole CDR3 protein is CASSINRTSGRGSRSNEQFF.

A remark on this clone: The read comes to an end 3 residues before the CDR3 does, leaving the germline J gene to fill in the end. The gene calls are TRBV5-1 and TRBJ2-2; TRBD1 is a possible D gene (6 bases). The CDR3 extends over 15 amino acids. The germline CDR1 and CDR2 sequences are SGHRS and YFSETQ. Deletions cut 4 bases from V and 2 bases from J, with 12 bases between. Here the CDR3 reads CASSPRTDNTGELFF. The covered CDR3 bases are TGCGCCAGCAGCCCAAGGACAGATAACACCGGGGAG. The full variable domain, completed using reference TRBV5-1 and TRBJ2-2, is KAGVTQTPRYLIKTRGQQVTLSCSPISGHRSVSWYQQTPGQGLQFLFEYFSETQRNKGNFPGRFSGRQFSNSRSEMNVSTLELGDSALYLCASSPRTDNTGELFFGEGSRLTVL.

A remark on this clone: The read halts 3 residues ahead of the CDR3 end, with the missing end drawn from the germline J gene. This chain joins TRBV19 and TRBJ1-5, with TRBD1 matching over 10 bases. The V gene end was trimmed by 7 bases and the J gene end by 6 bases; junction bases not matched to a gene: 6. The CDR3 extends over 14 amino acids. Germline V lookup: CDR1 LNHDA, CDR2 SQIVND (reference sequence). The sequenced part of the CDR3 DNA is TGTGCCAGTACCATCGGACAGGGGGTTCAGCCC. This gives the protein CASTIGQGVQP. The CDR3 reads in full as CASTIGQGVQPQHF.

The part of the CDR3 DNA that was read is TGTGCCAGCTCACCAATTCAGACAGGGTCAGAA. Its translation is CASSPIQTGSE. The CDR3 reads in full as CASSPIQTGSEAFF. The chain recombines TRBV18 with TRBJ1-1; the match to TRBD1 covers 7 bases. Sequencing ends 3 residues short of the CDR3 end; the germline J gene provides the rest. This CDR3 contains 14 residues. CDR1 KGHSH and CDR2 LQKENI come from the germline V gene.

Comments on this clone: The read finishes 3 residues shy of the CDR3 end, and the germline J gene is used to complete it. The gene calls are TRBV5-1 and TRBJ2-3, with TRBD1 as a possible D gene (5 bases). CDR1 and CDR2 (germline): SGHRS, YFSETQ. The CDR3 is 17 amino acids. V lost 2 bases and J lost 0, with 16 bases in between. The covered CDR3 bases are TGCGCCAGCAGCTTAGGACACCCTAACCCTAGCACAGATACG. Its translation is CASSLGHPNPSTDT. The complete CDR3 protein is CASSLGHPNPSTDTQYF.

Comment on this clone: Coverage ceases 3 residues before the CDR3 finishes, and the germline J gene fills in the end. The V call is TRBV7-7, the J call TRBJ2-5; D perhaps matches TRBD2 (6 bases). The CDR3 is made up of 12 amino acids. Trimming removed 4 bases from V and 5 bases from J, with 8 bases in between. Germline V gene lookup returns CDR1 SSHAT and CDR2 FNYEAQ (reference sequence). The sequenced CDR3 bases are TGTGCCAGCAGCTCCCGGGGGGAGACC. Translated, it gives CASSSRGET. The entire CDR3 protein reads CASSSRGETQYF.

A word on this clone: The read terminates 3 residues ahead of where the CDR3 ends, so the germline J gene completes it. The genes are TRBV5-1 and TRBJ1-5, with 8 bases aligning to TRBD1. Per the germline V gene, CDR1 is SGHRS and CDR2 is YFSETQ. With 4 bases clipped from V and 5 bases from J, the junction kept 8 bases outside the gene matches. The CDR3 spans 15 residues. CDR3 region: CASSQGGTGDQPQHF. CDR3 DNA, as far as it was read: TGCGCCAGCAGCCAAGGTGGGACAGGAGATCAGCCC.

Note on this clone: The CDR3 end lies 3 residues beyond the end of the read and is filled in from the germline J gene. This chain links TRBV2 with TRBJ1-5; D is possibly TRBD1 (6 bases). Trimming left V 6 bases short and J 3 bases short, with 15 bases between. Germline-derived CDR1 and CDR2 are SNHLY and FYNNEI. The CDR3 contains 15 residues. The DNA read from the CDR3 is TGTGCCAGCAGACCAAGGACAGCGAACAATCAGCCC. It encodes CASRPRTANNQP. The CDR3 reads in full as CASRPRTANNQPQHF.